This T cell receptor (beta chain) comes out of a study of siplizumab effects on memory and regulatory T cells. In the case of this clone: Its antigen is unidentified.

Study-level points and caveats: Unstimulated subsets captured only a minor fraction of alloreactive clones. Naive T cells seemed more diverse than memory cells and seemed major alloresponse contributors. Most proliferating CD4+ or CD8+ clones, roughly 75-96%, had no naive or memory assignment. Mean Treg-derived proportions of mappable alloreactive CD4+ clones were 68.8% for siplizumab and roughly 27% for controls.

Sequencing was performed with immunoSEQ multiplex PCR; in TCRdb, only in-frame clones are kept and a portion is missing. The sample yields approximately 50,000 clones, more than 85% seen once. The CDR3 consists of 14 residues. Looked up from germline, CDR1 is LNHDA and CDR2 is SQIVND (reference sequence). Trimming took off 4 bases at V and 0 bases at J, with 6 bases between the two ends. Sequenced sample: CD8+ T cells sorted from blood. The genes are TRBV19 and TRBJ1-4, with D hard to call. The TCR was taken from a human donor in good health. The CDR3 DNA is TGTGCCAGTAGTAACAGTGCAACTAATGAAAAACTGTTTTTT. Amino acid sequence: CASSNSATNEKLFF.